The 23 T cell receptor beta chains below come from one sample, sequenced in a study of PD-L1 blockade in urothelial cancer. Profiled with immunoSEQ multiplex PCR; TCRdb holds only in-frame clones, not every one. This sample has around 40,000 clones, with around 89% found just once. Here the sequenced sample was PBMCs, taken around atezolizumab (anti-PD-L1) treatment. The receptors originated from a man aged 55 to 69 with urothelial cancer.

The genes are TRBV18 and TRBJ1-1; the match to TRBD1 covers 8 bases. The CDR3 length is 17 residues. V lost 2 bases to trimming and J lost 2 bases; unmatched junction nucleotides: 10. The germline gives CDR1 KGHSH, CDR2 LQKENI. This chain's CDR3 is CASSPTQGAPLNTEAFF. DNA for the CDR3: TGTGCCAGCTCACCAACGCAGGGGGCGCCCCTAAACACTGAAGCTTTCTTT.

CDR3: CASSRWGDASGNTIYF. In DNA form, the CDR3 reads TGTGCCAGCAGCCGATGGGGGGACGCATCTGGAAACACCATATATTTT. The gene calls are TRBV14 and TRBJ1-3; D is perhaps TRBD1 (5 bases). CDR3 length: 16 amino acids. Germline assignment: CDR1 SGHDN and CDR2 FVKESK. V dropped 4 bases and J dropped 1 base, with 14 bases sitting between them.

This clone was detected only once. V and J are TRBV10-1 and TRBJ2-3; 14 bases fit TRBD2. The CDR3 is made up of 15 amino acids. V was clipped by 4 bases and J by 5 bases; unmatched bases: 2. Germline lookup yields CDR1 WNHNN and CDR2 SYGVQD (reference sequence). The CDR3 is CASSGTSGRRDTQYF. The CDR3 DNA is TGCGCCAGCAGTGGGACTAGCGGGAGGAGAGATACGCAGTATTTT.

The chain recombines TRBV5-4 with TRBJ2-2; a possible D gene is TRBD2 (7 bases). This CDR3 contains 15 residues. Trimming pared 4 bases from V and 2 bases from J, leaving 12 bases between. From germline, CDR1 is SGHNT and CDR2 YYREEE (reference sequence). The CDR3: CASSPGGGNTGELFF. DNA for the CDR3: TGTGCCAGCAGCCCGGGGGGCGGAAACACCGGGGAGCTGTTTTTT.

This clone was seen more than once but under ten times. This chain joins TRBV4-1 and TRBJ1-3; 10 nucleotides match TRBD1. The length of the CDR3 is 15 residues. With V trimmed by 3 bases and J by 3 bases, 2 bases remained unmatched. The germline V gene has CDR1 MGHRA and CDR2 YSYEKL. The CDR3 DNA is TGCGCCAGCAGCCAGGGACAGGGGATTGGAAACACCATATATTTT. It encodes CASSQGQGIGNTIYF.

This clone was detected only once. This chain joins TRBV6-6 and TRBJ1-5; 8 nucleotides match TRBD1. V dropped 10 bases and J dropped 6; count of bases not matched to a gene: 14. Looked up from germline, CDR1 is MNHNY and CDR2 is SVGAGI (reference sequence). The length of the CDR3 is 15 residues. The CDR3 reads CATSPFGQGVQPQHF. Written as DNA, the CDR3 is TGTGCCACCTCGCCTTTTGGACAGGGTGTTCAGCCCCAGCATTTT.

This chain links TRBV7-3 with TRBJ1-5, with D uncertain. This CDR3 contains 13 residues. Trimming stripped 5 bases from V and 7 bases from J, with 12 bases between. The V gene's germline CDR1 is SGHTA and CDR2 FQGTGA. The CDR3 protein is CASSQNPGQPQHF. In DNA form, the CDR3 reads TGTGCCAGCAGCCAGAACCCGGGGCAGCCCCAGCATTTT.

V is TRBV4-1 and J is TRBJ2-5, with 10 positions matching TRBD2. The J call could be wrong; TRBJ2-7 is a better fit for the DNA end. CDR3 length: 15 residues. CDR1 and CDR2 from the germline V gene are MGHRA and YSYEKL. CDR3 nucleotides: TGCGCCAGCAGCCCCACACTAGCGGGGACCTACGAGCAGTACTTC. Encoded protein: CASSPTLAGTYEQYF.

The V and J genes are TRBV6-5 and TRBJ1-2, with D unclear. From germline, CDR1 is MNHEY and CDR2 SVGAGI. The CDR3 loop spans 13 amino acids. Trimming removed 3 bases from V and 8 bases from J, with 13 bases in between. The CDR3 sequence: CASSYGLAEGYTF. In DNA, the CDR3 is TGTGCCAGCAGTTATGGCCTTGCGGAAGGCTACACCTTC.

V is TRBV5-4 and J is TRBJ2-5; 8 nucleotides match TRBD2. The CDR3 runs 15 residues. J gave up 4 bases and V 1 base, and 6 bases lay outside the gene matches. The V gene's germline CDR1 is SGHNT and CDR2 YYREEE (reference sequence). The CDR3 DNA follows: TGTGCCAGCAGCTTGAAGCGGGAGTATACAGAGACCCAGTACTTC. Translated, it gives CASSLKREYTETQYF.

The rearrangement joins TRBV5-1 to TRBJ2-2, with TRBD1 matching 7 bases. CDR1 and CDR2 (germline): SGHRS, YFSETQ. The CDR3 length is 17 residues. The V and J ends lost 4 bases and 1 base, in that order; junction bases with no gene match: 10. CDR3 loop: CASSRGKGAVNTGELFF. CDR3 DNA sequence: TGCGCCAGCAGCCGAGGGAAGGGGGCTGTGAACACCGGGGAGCTGTTTTTT.

The J gene is TRBJ2-7, the V gene TRBV28; perhaps TRBD1 as D (5 bases). V dropped 7 bases and J dropped 3 bases, with 13 bases sitting between them. The V gene's germline CDR1 is MDHEN and CDR2 SYDVKM. This CDR3 spans 13 amino acids. CDR3 sequence (DNA): TGTGCCAGCACCGTTATTACAGGCTACGAGCAGTACTTC. Amino acid sequence: CASTVITGYEQYF.

Comment on this clone: One end of the junction does not line up with germline, which may come from a read error. J is TRBJ2-5 and V is TRBV9; D not resolved. Germline V gene data show CDR1 as SGDLS and CDR2 as YYNGEE. CDR3 size: 11 residues. This CDR3 is CASSDQETQYF. CDR3 bases: TGTGCCAGCAGCGACCAGGAGACCCAGTACTTC.

The genes are TRBV5-1 and TRBJ2-2; D might be TRBD1 (6 bases). This CDR3 comprises 16 residues. V was trimmed by 0 bases and J by 4 bases, leaving 13 bases between them. Germline CDR1 and CDR2: SGHRS and YFSETQ. CDR3 nucleotides: TGCGCCAGCAGCTTGGAGGCGGACAGCCTCACCGGGGAGCTGTTTTTT. This translates into CASSLEADSLTGELFF.

The chain couples TRBV5-1 to TRBJ2-7; 8 nucleotides match TRBD1. Germline V gives CDR1 SGHRS, CDR2 YFSETQ. This CDR3 contains 15 residues. J was trimmed by 5 bases and V by 0 bases; bases with no gene match: 7. CDR3 sequence (DNA): TGCGCCAGCAGCTTGGGGACAGGGAAGGTCAACGAGCAGTACTTC. This codes for CASSLGTGKVNEQYF.

This rearrangement joins TRBV30 to TRBJ2-7; TRBD1 matches at 7 bases. This CDR3 region has 11 residues. The germline gives CDR1 GTSNPN, CDR2 SVGIG (reference sequence). Losses at the gene ends were 1 base for V and 6 bases for J; bases not matched to a gene: 0. The chain's CDR3 is CAWSDRGEQYF. The CDR3 DNA reads as TGTGCCTGGAGTGACAGGGGCGAGCAGTACTTC.

The chain joins TRBV6-5 to TRBJ1-2; 9 bases align to TRBD1. Germline loops: CDR1 MNHEY, CDR2 SVGAGI. The CDR3 is 13 amino acids. The CDR3 region has the DNA TGTCAAGGGACAGGGAACTTAGGGTATGGCTACACCTTC. Protein: CQGTGNLGYGYTF.

The genes are TRBV19 and TRBJ1-1; TRBD1 is a possible D gene (5 bases). In germline, CDR1 is LNHDA, CDR2 SQIVND (reference sequence). The CDR3 loop spans 13 amino acids. With 3 bases removed from V and 6 bases from J, the gap between germline ends came to 11 bases. The CDR3 DNA is TGTGCCAGTAGTATGGGCAGGGAACCTGAAGCTTTCTTT. Its translation is CASSMGREPEAFF.

J is TRBJ1-1 and V is TRBV27; 11 bases match TRBD1. The CDR3 has 17 residues. V gave up 0 bases and J gave up 4 bases; unmatched junction bases: 7. CDR1 MNHEY and CDR2 SMNVEV come from the germline V gene (reference sequence). The CDR3 nucleotides are TGTGCCAGCAGTTTATCGATGGGGGACAGGGGGGGCACTGAAGCTTTCTTT. It is translated as CASSLSMGDRGGTEAFF.

This chain uses TRBV19 with TRBJ2-2, with a weak D call TRBD2 (6 bases). This CDR3 spans 14 amino acids. CDR1 LNHDA and CDR2 SQIVND come from the germline V gene (reference sequence). Trimming removed 3 bases from V and 5 bases from J, with 10 bases in between. The CDR3, as DNA: TGTGCCAGTAGTATGGTAGGGAGGACCGGGGAGCTGTTTTTT. Encoded protein: CASSMVGRTGELFF.

The V gene is TRBV27, the J gene TRBJ2-1; 8 nucleotides line up with TRBD2. This CDR3 region has 13 residues. CDR1 MNHEY and CDR2 SMNVEV come from the germline V gene (reference sequence). Germline trimming cut 3 bases from V and 15 bases from J; bases unmatched to any gene: 10. The CDR3 is CASSFPIAGMTFF. The CDR3 nucleotides read TGTGCCAGCAGTTTCCCTATAGCGGGAATGACGTTCTTC.

The table lists this clone with a count of one. This chain connects TRBV11-2 to TRBJ2-1; 9 bases are shared with TRBD2. Losses at the gene ends were 3 bases for V and 3 bases for J; bases not matched to a gene: 6. In germline, CDR1 is SGHAT, CDR2 FQNNGV. The CDR3 extends over 16 amino acids. The CDR3: CASSFPSGRHYNEQFF. DNA for the CDR3: TGTGCCAGCAGCTTCCCAAGCGGGAGGCACTACAATGAGCAGTTCTTC.

The chain uses TRBV28 and TRBJ2-1; the D gene is possibly TRBD2 (7 bases). The germline V gene encodes CDR1 MDHEN and CDR2 SYDVKM. This CDR3 has 14 amino acids. The V end was cut by 6 bases, the J end by 6 bases, with 15 bases between. CDR3 protein: CASSPGGFANEQFF. CDR3 nucleotides: TGTGCCAGCAGCCCGGGGGGCTTCGCCAATGAGCAGTTCTTC.